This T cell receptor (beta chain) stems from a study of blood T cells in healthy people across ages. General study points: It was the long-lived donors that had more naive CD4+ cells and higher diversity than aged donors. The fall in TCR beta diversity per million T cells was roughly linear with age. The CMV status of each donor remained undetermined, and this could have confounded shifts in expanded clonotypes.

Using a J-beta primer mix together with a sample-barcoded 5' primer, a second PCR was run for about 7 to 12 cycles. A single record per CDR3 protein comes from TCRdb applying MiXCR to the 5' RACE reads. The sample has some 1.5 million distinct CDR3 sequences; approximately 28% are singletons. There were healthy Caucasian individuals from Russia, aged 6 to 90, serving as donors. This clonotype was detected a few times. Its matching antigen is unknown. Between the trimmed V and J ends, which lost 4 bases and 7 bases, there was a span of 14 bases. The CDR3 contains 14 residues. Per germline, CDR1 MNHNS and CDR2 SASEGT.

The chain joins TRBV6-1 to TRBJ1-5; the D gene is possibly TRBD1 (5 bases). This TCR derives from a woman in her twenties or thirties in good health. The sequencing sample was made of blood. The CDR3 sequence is CASSVGGTSQPQHF. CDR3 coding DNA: TGTGCCAGCAGTGTCGGGGGAACCAGCCAGCCCCAGCATTTT.